This T cell receptor (beta chain) was obtained from a study of identical twins. Unique molecular identifiers were present on the cDNA, and a universal primer site came from template switching. MiXCR was run by TCRdb on the 5' RACE reads, yielding one entry per CDR3 protein. The profile covers 1.5 million to 2 million distinct CDR3 sequences, with about 32% appearing a single time and roughly 0.3% taken by the ten largest. Note on this clonotype: The antigen is not known.

Germline assignment: CDR1 DFQATT and CDR2 SNEGSKA (reference sequence). J was trimmed by 4 bases and V by 3 bases; bases with no gene match: 9. The CDR3 consists of 16 residues. No donor was unhealthy or non-Caucasian. Whole-study findings and limits: Whereas memory repertoires showed no such difference, abundant cord blood beta clonotypes carried fewer insertions. Conclusions relied on cross-sectional statistical analysis, not following the same donors.

The sequence was obtained from a newborn girl in good health. V is TRBV20-1 and J is TRBJ2-5, with TRBD2 matching over 12 bases. Material: cord blood. CDR3 DNA sequence: TGCAGTGCTAGTCCCCCTAGCGGGGGGGCCCTAGAGACCCAGTACTTC. It codes for CSASPPSGGALETQYF.